The present T cell receptor beta chain was sequenced within a study of blood T cell repertoires in COVID-19. Authors' methods: Using reference gene primer amplification, nucleated cell counts were estimated. Sequenced by immunoSEQ multiplex PCR; TCRdb stores in-frame clones only, minus some. Clonal size and the V and J genes are those of that table, whereas D and trimming came from the DNA. This table holds 350,000 to 450,000 clones, about 89% found once. The CDR3 totals 13 residues. The germline gives CDR1 MNHEY, CDR2 SVGAGI. The V end was cut by 8 bases, the J end by 0 bases, with 5 bases between. Sequencing was performed on peripheral blood. The TCR sequence derives from a woman in her thirties or forties with COVID-19, enrolled during active disease. V and J are TRBV6-5 and TRBJ2-6; no clear D gene. The CDR3 reads CASQVSGANVLTF. The CDR3 DNA is TGTGCCAGCCAGGTCTCTGGGGCCAACGTCCTGACTTTC.